The next 30 T cell receptor beta chains were all read from a single sample in a study of early T cells in non-severe SARS-CoV-2 infection. TCRdb passed the 5' RACE reads through MiXCR, listing each CDR3 protein once. The sample contains fewer than 110,000 distinct CDR3 sequences, over 8.5% of which appear only once. The sequenced material came from whole blood. The receptor set was obtained from an adult who was a healthcare worker with PCR-confirmed SARS-CoV-2 infection or an uninfected control (not recorded which).

This clonotype was recorded many times. The chain joins TRBV20-1 to TRBJ2-7; D unclear. The CDR3 consists of 12 residues. Germline V lookup: CDR1 DFQATT, CDR2 SNEGSKA (reference sequence). Trimming stripped 6 bases from V and 1 base from J, with 10 bases between. The CDR3 nucleotides read TGCAGTGCCAGAAGGGATTCCTACGAGCAGTACTTC. Protein: CSARRDSYEQYF.

This clonotype was seen at least ten times. V and J are TRBV5-6 and TRBJ2-3; maybe TRBD2 (5 bases). CDR1 and CDR2 from the germline V gene are SGHDT and YYEEEE. Trimming removed 3 bases at V and 2 bases at J, with 16 bases between. The CDR3 is made up of 16 amino acids. The CDR3 DNA sequence: TGTGCCAGCAGCTGGGGTGGTGCGGGTGCCACAGATACGCAGTATTTT. Its translation: CASSWGGAGATDTQYF.

The chain recombines TRBV3-1 with TRBJ2-1; D is ambiguous. The germline CDR1 and CDR2 sequences are LGHDT and YNNKEL (reference sequence). V shed 1 base and J shed 5 bases, with 3 bases lying between them. The CDR3 runs to 12 residues. The CDR3 DNA follows: TGTGCCAGCAGCCAAGTGGACAATGAGCAGTTCTTC. Amino acid sequence: CASSQVDNEQFF.

In this sample, this clonotype turned up a few times. The chain carries TRBV7-2 and TRBJ2-7; TRBD1 is a possible D gene (6 bases). The CDR3 consists of 13 residues. Trimming stripped 2 bases from V and 5 bases from J, with 10 bases between. CDR1 is SGHTA and CDR2 is FQGNSA in the germline V gene. CDR3 amino acids: CASSLHRVNEQYF. CDR3 DNA: TGTGCCAGCAGCTTACACAGGGTCAACGAGCAGTACTTC.

The chain couples TRBV10-2 to TRBJ2-2; 9 nucleotides line up with TRBD2. The CDR3 is made up of 15 amino acids. Germline assignment: CDR1 WSHSY and CDR2 SAAADI. Germline trimming cut 8 bases from V and 4 bases from J; bases unmatched to any gene: 8. CDR3 sequence reads: CASGRTSVGTGELFF. The CDR3 nucleotides read TGCGCCAGCGGACGGACTAGCGTTGGCACCGGGGAGCTGTTTTTT.

The chain combines TRBV3-1 with TRBJ2-1, with D perhaps matching TRBD2 (5 bases). The V gene's germline CDR1 is LGHDT and CDR2 YNNKEL (reference sequence). The V end was cut by 0 bases, the J end by 9 bases, with 12 bases between. The CDR3 is made up of 14 amino acids. The CDR3 sequence: CASSQDIGIREQFF. DNA for the CDR3: TGTGCCAGCAGCCAAGATATCGGGATTCGTGAGCAGTTCTTC.

This clonotype was detected a few times. V gene TRBV7-2 combines with J gene TRBJ2-3; D unresolved. Germline CDR1 is SGHTA and CDR2 is FQGNSA. Trimming shortened V by 2 bases and J by 6 bases, and 9 bases separated the two germline ends. CDR3 length equals 13 residues. CDR3 DNA sequence: TGTGCCAGCAGCTTAAGTAACGAGGATACGCAGTATTTT. This sequence encodes CASSLSNEDTQYF. Drawing the rest from reference TRBV7-2 and TRBJ2-3, the complete variable domain is GAGVSQSPSNKVTEKGKDVELRCDPISGHTALYWYRQSLGQGLEFLIYFQGNSAPDKSGLPSDRFSAERTGGSVSTLTIQRTQQEDSAVYLCASSLSNEDTQYFGPGTRLTVL.

The gene calls are TRBV12-3 or TRBV12-4 and TRBJ1-3, with TRBD1 matching 11 bases. The CDR3 has 20 residues. The V gene end was trimmed by 2 bases and the J gene end by 2 bases; junction bases not matched to a gene: 14. The CDR3 sequence: CASSLLPGTGGSRPGNTIYF. DNA for the CDR3: TGTGCCAGCAGTTTACTGCCCGGGACAGGGGGTAGTAGACCTGGAAACACCATATATTTT.

This clonotype was observed a few times. The chain uses TRBV7-8 and TRBJ2-7; 9 bases fit TRBD1. V trimming: 4 bases; J trimming: 5 bases; junction bases outside the gene matches: 12. Germline-derived CDR1 and CDR2 are SGHVS and FQNEAQ. This CDR3 region has 16 residues. This chain's CDR3 is CASSSILRTGENEQYF. CDR3 DNA: TGTGCCAGCAGCTCCATACTAAGGACAGGGGAAAACGAGCAGTACTTC.

This clonotype was detected many times. V gene TRBV6-5 combines with J gene TRBJ2-1; no reliable D call. This CDR3 has 15 residues. Germline V CDR1 and CDR2: MNHEY, SVGAGI. Trimming removed 6 bases from V and 10 bases from J, with 22 bases in between. The CDR3 loop reads CASSQEKGFGLEQFF. The CDR3 bases are TGTGCCAGCAGCCAAGAAAAAGGATTCGGCCTGGAGCAGTTCTTC.

The genes are TRBV7-9 and TRBJ2-1; TRBD2 aligns across 14 bases. V trimming: 5 bases; J trimming: 8 bases; junction bases outside the gene matches: 5. The CDR3 runs 15 residues. Per the germline V gene, CDR1 is SEHNR and CDR2 is FQNEAQ (reference sequence). The chain's CDR3 is CASSPGLAGADEQFF. CDR3 nucleotide sequence: TGTGCCAGCAGCCCGGGACTAGCGGGAGCAGATGAGCAGTTCTTC.

The J gene is TRBJ2-3, the V gene TRBV28; no clear D. CDR1 is MDHEN and CDR2 is SYDVKM in the germline V gene. Trimming took off 7 bases at V and 5 bases at J, with 10 bases between the two ends. The CDR3 totals 12 residues. The chain's CDR3 is CASTSPQDTQYF. DNA of the CDR3: TGTGCCAGCACTTCTCCCCAAGATACGCAGTATTTT.

The CDR3 coding sequence is TGTGCCAGCAGCTTAAGCAGTACGACCACTGAAGCTTTCTTT. As protein: CASSLSSTTTEAFF. This chain joins TRBV5-4 and TRBJ1-1; D ambiguous. Deletions cut 2 bases from V and 4 bases from J, with 12 bases between. The CDR3 spans 14 residues. Germline V CDR1 and CDR2: SGHNT, YYREEE (reference sequence). Full variable domain (remainder filled in from reference TRBV5-4 and TRBJ1-1): ETGVTQSPTHLIKTRGQQVTLRCSSQSGHNTVSWYQQALGQGPQFIFQYYREEENGRGNFPPRFSGLQFPNYSSELNVNALELDDSALYLCASSLSSTTTEAFFGQGTRLTVV.

This clonotype was counted many times. The V and J genes are TRBV7-8 and TRBJ2-7; tentatively, D is TRBD1 (6 bases). CDR1 is SGHVS, CDR2 FQNEAQ, per germline. This CDR3 is built from 12 residues. The ends were cut back, 5 bases at V and 5 bases at J, with 10 bases in the middle. This CDR3 is CASSLTGNEQYF. The CDR3 nucleotides are TGTGCCAGCAGCCTTACAGGGAACGAGCAGTACTTC.

The gene calls are TRBV12-3 or TRBV12-4 and TRBJ1-1; a possible D gene is TRBD1 (6 bases). Trimming stripped 6 bases from V and 0 bases from J, with 11 bases between. This CDR3 is built from 14 residues. In nucleotides, the CDR3 is TGTGCCAGCAGCCAGGGGACACTGAACACTGAAGCTTTCTTT. Translation gives CASSQGTLNTEAFF.

V and J are TRBV14 and TRBJ2-1, with TRBD2 matching 9 bases. Germline trimming cut 0 bases from V and 0 bases from J; bases unmatched to any gene: 15. The CDR3 has 21 residues. The germline gives CDR1 SGHDN, CDR2 FVKESK. CDR3 sequence: CASSQDLRFSSGRRSYNEQFF. The CDR3 DNA follows: TGTGCCAGCAGCCAAGATCTGAGGTTTAGTAGCGGGAGACGCTCCTACAATGAGCAGTTCTTC. Combining the CDR3 with reference TRBV14 and TRBJ2-1 gives the whole variable domain EAGVTQFPSHSVIEKGQTVTLRCDPISGHDNLYWYRRVMGKEIKFLLHFVKESKQDESGMPNNRFLAERTGGTYSTLKVQPAELEDSGVYFCASSQDLRFSSGRRSYNEQFFGPGTRLTVL.

This clonotype has ten or more counts. CDR3 amino acids: CASSPLAGVTYEQYF. CDR3 in DNA: TGTGCCAGCAGCCCACTAGCCGGGGTAACCTACGAGCAGTACTTC. V and J are TRBV11-2 and TRBJ2-7; possible D gene TRBD2, 6 bases. The CDR3 is 15 residues long. V was pared by 5 bases and J by 2 bases, with 16 bases between. CDR1 is SGHAT, CDR2 FQNNGV, per germline.

In this sample, this clonotype turned up many times. CDR3 region: CATSRDSGTSGTYEQYF. DNA for the CDR3: TGTGCCACCAGCAGAGATTCCGGGACTAGCGGAACCTACGAGCAGTACTTC. This chain connects TRBV15 to TRBJ2-7; 11 nucleotides match TRBD2. The CDR3 extends over 17 amino acids. Losses at the gene ends were 0 bases for V and 2 bases for J; bases not matched to a gene: 6. Germline-derived CDR1 and CDR2 are LNHNV and YYDKDF (reference sequence).

Concerning this clonotype itself: This may stem from a read error, because a much larger clone lies one nucleotide away. This CDR3 is missing its conserved last phenylalanine or tryptophan, likely due to a read error. The rearrangement links TRBV4-1 to TRBJ1-6; D remains unclear. Germline CDR1 and CDR2: MGHRA and YSYEKL. The V gene lost 3 bases and the J gene lost 9 bases, with 15 bases spanning the gap. This CDR3 has 15 amino acids. CDR3 sequence: CASSQQDGGSSPLHS. The CDR3 DNA sequence: TGCGCCAGCAGCCAGCAGGACGGCGGATCTTCACCCCTCCACTCT.

In its sample, this clonotype was seen many times. The chain has TRBV7-2 and TRBJ1-4; a weak D match, TRBD1 (6 bases). V lost 1 base and J lost 8, with 14 bases in between. The CDR3 totals 15 residues. Germline V gene data show CDR1 as SGHTA and CDR2 as FQGNSA. CDR3 residues: CASSLGQGLGEKLFF. CDR3 sequence (DNA): TGTGCCAGCAGCTTAGGGCAGGGGTTAGGGGAAAAACTGTTTTTT.

This clonotype has only a few counts. CDR3 in DNA: TGTGCCAGCAGTTACTCGAAGGGCAGGGGCGAGCAGTACTTC. The encoded protein is CASSYSKGRGEQYF. This sequence joins TRBV6-2 or TRBV6-3 and TRBJ2-7; tentatively, D is TRBD1 (6 bases). V shed 0 bases and J shed 6 bases, with 12 bases lying between them. The CDR3 has 14 amino acids. Germline CDR1 is MNHEY and CDR2 is SVGEGT.

This clonotype was observed many times. The DNA for the CDR3 is TGTGCCAGCAGCCTTAGAGTCATCGGACAGGTACACCTAAGCTCCTACAATGAGCAGTTCTTC. This encodes CASSLRVIGQVHLSSYNEQFF. The chain employs TRBV7-3 and TRBJ2-1, with 7 bases fitting TRBD1. Germline-derived CDR1 and CDR2 are SGHTA and FQGTGA. This CDR3 region has 21 residues. V gave up 5 bases and J gave up 0 bases; unmatched junction bases: 22. Complete variable domain (other parts from reference TRBV7-3 and TRBJ2-1): GAGVSQTPSNKVTEKGKYVELRCDPISGHTALYWYRQSLGQGPEFLIYFQGTGAADDSGLPNDRFFAVRPEGSVSTLKIQRTERGDSAVYLCASSLRVIGQVHLSSYNEQFFGPGTRLTVL.

This clonotype was counted ten times or more. The chain recombines TRBV2 with TRBJ1-2; tentative D call: TRBD1 (5 bases). The CDR3 is 14 residues long. CDR1 is SNHLY, CDR2 FYNNEI, per germline. V shed 6 bases and J shed 4 bases, with 15 bases lying between them. The CDR3 sequence: CASRSAGLSYGYTF. CDR3 in DNA: TGTGCCAGCAGATCGGCAGGGTTGAGCTATGGCTACACCTTC.

The table lists this clonotype with many counts. This chain uses TRBV18 with TRBJ1-2; TRBD1 is a possible D gene (5 bases). The CDR3 length is 13 residues. Trimming stripped 4 bases from V and 2 bases from J, with 8 bases between. Germline V gene data show CDR1 as KGHSH and CDR2 as LQKENI. Here the CDR3 reads CASSLRDNYGYTF. CDR3 DNA sequence: TGTGCCAGCTCACTCCGGGACAACTATGGCTACACCTTC.

The sample holds many counts of this clonotype. This chain uses TRBV28 with TRBJ2-7, with D perhaps TRBD2 (6 bases). Trimming removed 3 bases at V and 7 bases at J, with 19 bases between. The CDR3 runs 15 residues. Germline CDR1 is MDHEN and CDR2 is SYDVKM. The CDR3 here is CASSFGGGNRKEQYF. The CDR3 DNA sequence: TGTGCCAGCAGTTTCGGCGGAGGGAATCGGAAAGAGCAGTACTTC.

The V call is TRBV29-1, the J call TRBJ1-1, with 8 bases aligning to TRBD1. Trimming took 8 bases from V and 5 from J; bases not matched to a gene: 4. Germline-derived CDR1 and CDR2 are SQVTM and ANQGSEA. The CDR3 runs to 11 residues. The CDR3 DNA is TGCAGCTCACGACAGGGGACTGAAGCTTTCTTT. Translated: CSSRQGTEAFF.

The chain combines TRBV5-6 with TRBJ2-1; D is perhaps TRBD2 (6 bases). CDR3 size: 18 residues. V lost 0 bases and J lost 6, with 22 bases in between. Germline V lookup: CDR1 SGHDT, CDR2 YYEEEE. The CDR3: CASSLEFLRTSNGNEQFF. DNA of the CDR3: TGTGCCAGCAGCTTGGAATTTCTCCGAACTAGCAATGGCAATGAGCAGTTCTTC.

This clonotype was detected many times. The V call is TRBV20-1, the J call TRBJ1-6, with 7 nucleotides matching TRBD1. Per germline, CDR1 DFQATT and CDR2 SNEGSKA (reference sequence). V was clipped by 3 bases and J by 7 bases; unmatched bases: 6. The CDR3 runs 14 residues. The CDR3 sequence is CSASRDRHNSPLHF. CDR3 coding DNA: TGCAGTGCTAGTCGGGACAGACACAATTCACCCCTCCACTTT.

This clonotype came up many times. This chain uses TRBV7-9 with TRBJ2-7; either TRBD1 or TRBD2 may supply D (7 bases each). V was shortened by 5 bases and J by 1 base, with 15 bases between the two germline ends. Germline V gives CDR1 SEHNR, CDR2 FQNEAQ (reference sequence). There are 15 residues in the CDR3. The CDR3 region is CASSPRGDRSYEQYF. The CDR3 nucleotides read TGTGCCAGCAGCCCCCGGGGGGACAGATCCTACGAGCAGTACTTC.

The V and J genes are TRBV4-3 and TRBJ2-7; the match to TRBD2 covers 9 bases. This CDR3 is built from 17 residues. V was pared by 0 bases and J by 7 bases, with 13 bases of the junction left unmatched. Germline loops: CDR1 LGHNA, CDR2 YSLEER. CDR3 in amino acids: CASSQDTAGGRVWEQYF. In DNA, the CDR3 is TGCGCCAGCAGCCAAGATACGGCGGGAGGGCGGGTCTGGGAGCAGTACTTC.